The 17 T cell receptor beta chains listed next were all sequenced from one sample in a study of blood T cells in healthy people across ages. Primed by a sample-barcoded 5' primer and a J-beta primer mix, a second PCR proceeded for 7 to 11 cycles. Via MiXCR, TCRdb re-called the 5' RACE reads, giving one row per CDR3 protein. The repertoire includes 1.4 million or so distinct CDR3 sequences, less than 45% of them detected once, and about 4% sits in the top ten. The sample comprised blood. The receptor set was obtained from a woman aged 18-29 years in good health.

The V and J genes are TRBV20-1 and TRBJ2-7, with a weak D call TRBD1 (5 bases). V was pared by 2 bases and J by 0 bases, with 14 bases between. The germline V gene has CDR1 DFQATT and CDR2 SNEGSKA (reference sequence). The CDR3 extends over 15 amino acids. The CDR3 region has the DNA TGCAGTGCTAGACCCTTTCAGGGAAGCTCCTACGAGCAGTACTTC. This sequence encodes CSARPFQGSSYEQYF.

This clonotype was detected only once. One end of the junction does not line up with germline, which may come from a read error. The chain employs TRBV12-3 or TRBV12-4 and TRBJ2-4; weak D call: TRBD2 (6 bases). There are 13 residues in the CDR3. The CDR3 sequence: CTSSKYGGNIQYF. The CDR3 nucleotides read TGTACCAGCAGCAAGTACGGGGGAAACATTCAGTACTTC.

This clonotype was seen a handful of times. V gene TRBV4-3 combines with J gene TRBJ1-4; D gene ambiguous. CDR3 size: 13 residues. Germline V CDR1 and CDR2: LGHNA, YSLEER. Deletions cut 6 bases from V and 8 bases from J, with 13 bases between. DNA for the CDR3: TGCGCCAGCAGTCCGAAACCGGGAGAAAAACTGTTTTTT. Its translation: CASSPKPGEKLFF.

The table lists this clonotype with a count of one. The chain links TRBV2 to TRBJ2-6; D is uncertain. From germline, CDR1 is SNHLY and CDR2 FYNNEI. Deletions cut 3 bases from V and 2 bases from J, with 11 bases between. This CDR3 contains 16 residues. The CDR3 nucleotides are TGTGCCAGCAGTGACTCAACATTACCTGGGGCCAACGTCCTGACTTTC. It specifies CASSDSTLPGANVLTF.

J is TRBJ2-7 and V is TRBV4-3, with D uncertain. Germline V gene lookup returns CDR1 LGHNA and CDR2 YSLEER. The CDR3 has 13 amino acids. V lost 0 bases and J 3 bases, leaving 6 bases between the germline ends. The CDR3 reads CASSQELFYEQYF. The CDR3 DNA reads as TGCGCCAGCAGCCAAGAACTGTTCTACGAGCAGTACTTC.

The chain carries TRBV29-1 and TRBJ2-5, with D perhaps given as TRBD1 or TRBD2 (5 bases each). Deletions cut 3 bases from V and 4 bases from J, with 9 bases between. The CDR3 has 12 amino acids. Germline V gives CDR1 SQVTM, CDR2 ANQGSEA. Written as DNA, the CDR3 is TGCAGCGTTGAGGGGGTAATAGAGACCCAGTACTTC. It specifies CSVEGVIETQYF.

This CDR3 reads CASSYALLGTDTQYF. In DNA form, the CDR3 reads TGTGCCAGCAGTTACGCACTTCTCGGGACAGATACGCAGTATTTT. The V and J genes are TRBV6-5 and TRBJ2-3; D unclear. Germline lookup yields CDR1 MNHEY and CDR2 SVGAGI. Trimming removed 2 bases at V and 3 bases at J, with 12 bases between. This CDR3 is built from 15 residues.

This clonotype was seen ten or more times. This rearrangement joins TRBV4-3 to TRBJ2-3; TRBD1 matches at 8 bases. J lost 6 bases, V lost 5 bases, and 10 bases had no gene match. CDR1 is LGHNA and CDR2 is YSLEER in the germline V gene. The CDR3 length is 15 residues. CDR3 nucleotides: TGCGCCAGCAGCTACCAGGGGGCCAGGGGGGATACGCAGTATTTT. Its translation is CASSYQGARGDTQYF.

The table lists this clonotype with a count of one. V is TRBV18 and J is TRBJ2-1, with D perhaps matching TRBD2 (6 bases). The CDR3 has 16 residues. The V end lost 6 bases, the J end lost 7 bases, and 22 bases lay between the germline ends. The V gene's germline CDR1 is KGHSH and CDR2 LQKENI. CDR3 nucleotides: TGTGCCAGCTCCCCTTTAAGACTAGGGTCGACAAATGAGCAGTTCTTC. Protein sequence: CASSPLRLGSTNEQFF.

V usage is TRBV20-1 and J usage is TRBJ2-7; 12 bases align to TRBD2. The CDR3 extends over 13 amino acids. Germline values: CDR1 DFQATT, CDR2 SNEGSKA (reference sequence). With 6 bases clipped from V and 2 bases from J, the junction kept 2 bases outside the gene matches. CDR3 amino acids: CSARTSGAYEQYF. The CDR3 nucleotides are TGCAGTGCCAGGACTAGCGGGGCCTACGAGCAGTACTTC.

As regards this clonotype: The junction and the germline gene differ at one end; a read error may be behind it. The V call is TRBV12-3 or TRBV12-4, the J call TRBJ2-3; 7 bases fit TRBD1. The CDR3 has 15 amino acids. The CDR3 DNA reads TGTGCCAGCAGTTTCCGACAGGGATACACAAATACGCAGTATTTT. Translation gives CASSFRQGYTNTQYF.

This clonotype was found a few times. This rearrangement joins TRBV7-9 to TRBJ1-3, with D perhaps TRBD1 (5 bases). Deletions cut 0 bases from V and 0 bases from J, with 9 bases between. CDR1 and CDR2 (germline): SEHNR, FQNEAQ (reference sequence). The CDR3 runs to 16 residues. The CDR3 bases are TGTGCCAGCAGCTTAGCGCCAGGGTTCTCTGGAAACACCATATATTTT. Its translation is CASSLAPGFSGNTIYF.

This chain uses TRBV7-9 with TRBJ2-1, with a tentative D call TRBD1 (6 bases). CDR1 and CDR2 (germline): SEHNR, FQNEAQ (reference sequence). The CDR3 totals 16 residues. The germline V and J ends were trimmed by 3 bases and 5 bases, with 17 bases remaining between them. This CDR3 is CASSLGYGTPDNEQFF. The CDR3 bases are TGTGCCAGCAGCTTGGGTTATGGGACACCTGACAATGAGCAGTTCTTC.

The V and J genes are TRBV3-1 and TRBJ1-2, with 7 bases fitting TRBD1. V was pared by 4 bases and J by 4 bases, with 6 bases of the junction left unmatched. CDR3 length: 14 residues. CDR1 LGHDT and CDR2 YNNKEL come from the germline V gene (reference sequence). This chain's CDR3 is CASSPGGHSYGYTF. The DNA of the CDR3 is TGTGCCAGCAGCCCAGGGGGGCACAGCTATGGCTACACCTTC.

The J gene is TRBJ2-1, the V gene TRBV7-2; D not certain. V was trimmed by 2 bases and J by 6 bases, leaving 8 bases between them. Germline V gives CDR1 SGHTA, CDR2 FQGNSA. The CDR3 runs to 13 residues. The CDR3 bases are TGTGCCAGCAGCTTATGGCGGACCAATGAGCAGTTCTTC. Translating gives CASSLWRTNEQFF.

Only a few counts were recorded for this clonotype. This chain uses TRBV18 with TRBJ1-4, with D possibly TRBD1 on 5 matching bases. Germline V CDR1 and CDR2: KGHSH, LQKENI. V lost 5 bases and J 0 bases, leaving 10 bases between the germline ends. CDR3 length: 15 residues. The CDR3 region has the DNA TGTGCCAGCTCAGCTCAGGGAACAACTAATGAAAAACTGTTTTTT. This encodes CASSAQGTTNEKLFF.

This clonotype was counted a few times. This chain joins TRBV28 and TRBJ1-2; no definite D call. The CDR3 contains 13 residues. With 1 base removed from V and 4 bases from J, the gap between germline ends came to 7 bases. Germline CDR1 reads MDHEN; CDR2 reads SYDVKM. The CDR3 is CASSLYRVYGYTF. CDR3 DNA sequence: TGTGCCAGCAGTTTATATCGAGTCTATGGCTACACCTTC.